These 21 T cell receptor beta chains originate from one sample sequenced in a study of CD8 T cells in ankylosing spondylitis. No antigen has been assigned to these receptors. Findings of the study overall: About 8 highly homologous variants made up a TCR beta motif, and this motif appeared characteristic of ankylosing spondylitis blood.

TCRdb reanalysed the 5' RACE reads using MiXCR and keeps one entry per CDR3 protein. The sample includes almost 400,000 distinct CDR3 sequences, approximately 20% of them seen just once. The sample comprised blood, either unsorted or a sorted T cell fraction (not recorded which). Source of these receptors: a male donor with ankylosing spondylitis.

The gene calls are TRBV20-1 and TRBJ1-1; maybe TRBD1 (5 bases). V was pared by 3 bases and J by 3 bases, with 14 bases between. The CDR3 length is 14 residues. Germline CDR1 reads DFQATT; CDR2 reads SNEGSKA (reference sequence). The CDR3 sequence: CSASRTGAHTEAFF. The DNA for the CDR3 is TGCAGTGCTAGCCGAACAGGAGCCCACACTGAAGCTTTCTTT.

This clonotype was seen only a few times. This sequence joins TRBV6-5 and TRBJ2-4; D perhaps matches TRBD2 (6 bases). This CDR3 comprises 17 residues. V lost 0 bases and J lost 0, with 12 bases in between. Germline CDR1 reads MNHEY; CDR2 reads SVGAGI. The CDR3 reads CASSYSIRGLAKNIQYF. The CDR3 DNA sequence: TGTGCCAGCAGTTACTCGATTCGGGGACTAGCCAAAAACATTCAGTACTTC.

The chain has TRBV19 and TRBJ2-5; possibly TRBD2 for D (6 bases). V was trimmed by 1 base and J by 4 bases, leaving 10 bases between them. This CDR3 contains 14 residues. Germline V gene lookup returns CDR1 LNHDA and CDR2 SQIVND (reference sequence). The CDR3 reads CASSIAGAGETQYF. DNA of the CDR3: TGTGCCAGTAGTATAGCGGGAGCGGGAGAGACCCAGTACTTC.

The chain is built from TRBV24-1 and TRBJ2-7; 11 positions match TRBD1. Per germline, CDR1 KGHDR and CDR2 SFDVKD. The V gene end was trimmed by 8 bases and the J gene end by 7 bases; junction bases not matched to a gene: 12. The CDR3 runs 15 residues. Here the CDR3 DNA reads TGTGCCACCAAGGAAAACGGACAGGGGGCCGGTGAGCAGTACTTC. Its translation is CATKENGQGAGEQYF.

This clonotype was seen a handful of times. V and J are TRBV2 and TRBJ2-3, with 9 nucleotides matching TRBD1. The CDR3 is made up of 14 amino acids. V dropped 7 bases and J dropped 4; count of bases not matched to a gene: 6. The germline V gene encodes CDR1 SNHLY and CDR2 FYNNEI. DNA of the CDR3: TGTGCCAGCACCATACAGGGGGCGGCAGATACGCAGTATTTT. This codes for CASTIQGAADTQYF.

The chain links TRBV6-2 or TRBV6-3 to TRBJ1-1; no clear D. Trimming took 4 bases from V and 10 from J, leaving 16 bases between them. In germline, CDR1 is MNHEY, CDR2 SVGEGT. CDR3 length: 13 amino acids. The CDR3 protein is CASSSFGASAAFF. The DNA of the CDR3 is TGTGCCAGCAGTTCCTTTGGCGCCTCGGCAGCTTTCTTT.

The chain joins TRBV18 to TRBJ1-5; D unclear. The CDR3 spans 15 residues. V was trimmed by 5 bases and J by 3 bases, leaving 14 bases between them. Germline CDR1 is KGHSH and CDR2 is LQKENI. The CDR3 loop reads CASSRERADNQPQHF. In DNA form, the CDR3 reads TGTGCCAGCTCAAGGGAGAGGGCAGACAATCAGCCCCAGCATTTT.

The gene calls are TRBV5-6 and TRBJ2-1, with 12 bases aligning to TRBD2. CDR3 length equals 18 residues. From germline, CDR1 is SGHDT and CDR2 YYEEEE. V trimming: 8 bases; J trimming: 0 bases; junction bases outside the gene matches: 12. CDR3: CARSPGLAGTSSYNEQFF. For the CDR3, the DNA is TGTGCCAGGAGCCCGGGACTAGCGGGCACCAGCTCCTACAATGAGCAGTTCTTC.

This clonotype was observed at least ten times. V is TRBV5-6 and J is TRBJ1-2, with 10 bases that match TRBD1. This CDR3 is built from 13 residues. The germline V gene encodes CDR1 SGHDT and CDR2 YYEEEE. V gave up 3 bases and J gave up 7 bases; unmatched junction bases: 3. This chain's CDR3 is CASSWDRGGGYTF. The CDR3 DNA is TGTGCCAGCAGCTGGGACAGGGGAGGTGGCTACACCTTC.

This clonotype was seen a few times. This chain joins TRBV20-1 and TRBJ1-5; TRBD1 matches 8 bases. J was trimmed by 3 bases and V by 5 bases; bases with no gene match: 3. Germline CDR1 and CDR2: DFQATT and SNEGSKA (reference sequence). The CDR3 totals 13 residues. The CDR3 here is CSARDRLNQPQHF. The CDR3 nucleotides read TGCAGTGCTCGGGACAGGCTCAATCAGCCCCAGCATTTT.

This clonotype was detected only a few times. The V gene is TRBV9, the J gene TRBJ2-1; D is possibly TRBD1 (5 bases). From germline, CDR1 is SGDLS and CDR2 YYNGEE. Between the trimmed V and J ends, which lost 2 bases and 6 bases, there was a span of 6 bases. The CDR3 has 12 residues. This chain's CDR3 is CASSVQGNEQFF. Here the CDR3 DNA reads TGTGCCAGCAGCGTTCAGGGCAATGAGCAGTTCTTC.

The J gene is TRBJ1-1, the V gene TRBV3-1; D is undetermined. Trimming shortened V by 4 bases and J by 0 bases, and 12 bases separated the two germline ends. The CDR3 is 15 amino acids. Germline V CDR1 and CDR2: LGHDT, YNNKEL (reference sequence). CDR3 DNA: TGTGCCAGCAGCCTGGTGGGTGGAGTGAACACTGAAGCTTTCTTT. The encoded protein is CASSLVGGVNTEAFF.

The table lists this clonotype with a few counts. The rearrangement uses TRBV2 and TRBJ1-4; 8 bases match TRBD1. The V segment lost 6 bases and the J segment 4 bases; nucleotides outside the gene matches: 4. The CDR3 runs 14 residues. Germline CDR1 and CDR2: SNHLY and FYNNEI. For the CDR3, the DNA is TGTGCCAGCAGCGAGGACAGGGATAATGAAAAACTGTTTTTT. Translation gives CASSEDRDNEKLFF.

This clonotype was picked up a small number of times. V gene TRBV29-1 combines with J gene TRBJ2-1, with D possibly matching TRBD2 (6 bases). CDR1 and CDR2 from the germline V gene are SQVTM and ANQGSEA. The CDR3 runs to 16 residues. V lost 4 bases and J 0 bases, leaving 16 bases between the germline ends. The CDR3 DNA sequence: TGCAGCGTTGCCGGGGGAAAGAGAAACTCCTACAATGAGCAGTTCTTC. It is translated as CSVAGGKRNSYNEQFF.

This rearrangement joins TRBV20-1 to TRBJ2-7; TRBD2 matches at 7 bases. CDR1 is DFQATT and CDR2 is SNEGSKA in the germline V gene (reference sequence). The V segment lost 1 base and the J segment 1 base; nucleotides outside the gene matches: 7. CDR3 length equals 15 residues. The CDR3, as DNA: TGCAGTGCTAGAGCGCCAGCGGGGTCGTCCTACGAGCAGTACTTC. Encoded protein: CSARAPAGSSYEQYF.

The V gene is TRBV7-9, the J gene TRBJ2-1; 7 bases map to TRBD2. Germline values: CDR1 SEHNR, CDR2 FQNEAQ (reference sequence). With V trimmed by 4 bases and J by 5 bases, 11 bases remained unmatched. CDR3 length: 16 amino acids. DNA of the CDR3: TGTGCCAGCAGCTCTCCCGTTAGCGGGTGGGACAATGAGCAGTTCTTC. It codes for CASSSPVSGWDNEQFF. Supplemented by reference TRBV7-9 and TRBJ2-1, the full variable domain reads DTGVSQNPRHKITKRGQNVTFRCDPISEHNRLYWYRQTLGQGPEFLTYFQNEAQLEKSRLLSDRFSAERPKGSFSTLEIQRTEQGDSAMYLCASSSPVSGWDNEQFFGPGTRLTVL.

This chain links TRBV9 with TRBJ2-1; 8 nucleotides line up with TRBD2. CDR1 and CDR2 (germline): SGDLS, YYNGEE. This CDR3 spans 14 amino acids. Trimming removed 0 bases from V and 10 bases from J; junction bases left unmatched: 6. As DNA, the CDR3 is TGTGCCAGCAGCGTAGAGATGTTAGCGGGGGAGCAGTTCTTC. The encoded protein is CASSVEMLAGEQFF. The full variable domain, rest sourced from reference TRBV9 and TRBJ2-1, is DSGVTQTPKHLITATGQRVTLRCSPRSGDLSVYWYQQSLDQGLQFLIQYYNGEERAKGNILERFSAQQFPDLHSELNLSSLELGDSALYFCASSVEMLAGEQFFGPGTRLTVL.

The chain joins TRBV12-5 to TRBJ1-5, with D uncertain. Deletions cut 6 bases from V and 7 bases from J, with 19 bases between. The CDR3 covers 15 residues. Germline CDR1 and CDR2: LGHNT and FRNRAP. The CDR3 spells CASGLGSVLYQPQHF. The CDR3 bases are TGTGCTAGTGGCCTGGGATCCGTATTGTACCAGCCCCAGCATTTT. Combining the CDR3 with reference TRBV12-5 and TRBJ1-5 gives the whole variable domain DARVTQTPRHKVTEMGQEVTMRCQPILGHNTVFWYRQTMMQGLELLAYFRNRAPLDDSGMPKDRFSAEMPDATLATLKIQPSEPRDSAVYFCASGLGSVLYQPQHFGDGTRLSIL.

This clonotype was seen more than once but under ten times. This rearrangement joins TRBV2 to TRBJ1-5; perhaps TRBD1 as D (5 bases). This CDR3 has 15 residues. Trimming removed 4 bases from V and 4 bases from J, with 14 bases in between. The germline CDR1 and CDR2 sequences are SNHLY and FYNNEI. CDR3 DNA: TGTGCCAGCAGTGTAAGGGGAAGAGGGAATCAGCCCCAGCATTTT. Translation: CASSVRGRGNQPQHF.

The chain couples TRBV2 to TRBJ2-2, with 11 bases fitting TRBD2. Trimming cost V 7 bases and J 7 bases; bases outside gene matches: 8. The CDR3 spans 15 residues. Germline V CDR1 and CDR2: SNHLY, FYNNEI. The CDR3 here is CASNPTSGSGGELFF. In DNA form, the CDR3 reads TGTGCCAGCAACCCCACTAGCGGGAGTGGCGGGGAGCTGTTTTTT.

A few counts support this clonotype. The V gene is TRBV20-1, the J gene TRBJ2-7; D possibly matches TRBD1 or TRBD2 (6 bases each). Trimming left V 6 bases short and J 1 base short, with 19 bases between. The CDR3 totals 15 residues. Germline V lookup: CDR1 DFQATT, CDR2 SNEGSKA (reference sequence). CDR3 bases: TGCAGTGCAAGAACCGGTGGAGGGGGGTCCTACGAGCAGTACTTC. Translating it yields CSARTGGGGSYEQYF.